This paragraph covers one T cell receptor (beta chain) sequence. The data derive from a study of blood T cell repertoires in COVID-19. Across the whole study: COVID-19 samples, acute and convalescent, were from the United States, Italy and Spain. Nucleic acid was either cDNA or gDNA, and it came from T cells, B-cell-depleted T cells, or PBMCs.

V lost 2 bases and J 5 bases, leaving 18 bases between the germline ends. Per the germline V gene, CDR1 is GTSNPN and CDR2 is SVGIG (reference sequence). The CDR3 extends over 15 amino acids. In the authors' methods: For nucleated cells, counts were estimated from reference gene primer amplification. Data came from immunoSEQ multiplex PCR; TCRdb stores just in-frame clones and leaves some out. V, J and clone size are taken as reported in that table, and D and trimming were inferred from the DNA itself. The sample consists of 200,000 or so clones, approximately 80% of them appearing once. Sequenced input: peripheral blood. This sequence was found in a woman older than 75 with acute or convalescent COVID-19. The chain couples TRBV30 to TRBJ2-5; D is perhaps TRBD2 (6 bases). The CDR3 bases are TGTGCCTGGAGTCCCGGTACGGGGGAGTGGGAGACCCAGTACTTC. The encoded protein is CAWSPGTGEWETQYF.